The entry below describes one T cell receptor (beta chain). Antigen specificity is unknown. The data stem from a study of T cell responses to AZD1222 COVID-19 vaccine. General study findings and limits: Repertoire collection took place solely once the T cell response had peaked. Recipients of AZD1222 seropositive at baseline numbered only five or six. Mostly white British, mostly female donors; authors suggested clonal diversity may be underestimated.

The method was immunoSEQ multiplex PCR; TCRdb's version includes in-frame clones alone and lacks a portion of them. The repertoire holds approximately 80,000 clones, over 75% seen once, with 12% in the top ten. The CDR3 has 14 residues. V gave up 8 bases and J gave up 4 bases, with 12 bases separating them. In germline, CDR1 is SEHNR, CDR2 FQNEAQ (reference sequence). Recipients boosted at about 4 weeks or about 12 weeks are pooled. The TCR sequence derives from an adult who received the AZD1222 COVID-19 vaccine. The specimen comprised peripheral blood, sampled 28 days after the second AZD1222 dose. The chain couples TRBV7-9 to TRBJ2-6; D remains unclear. This chain's CDR3 is CASSGRTGANVLTF. DNA for the CDR3: TGTGCCAGCTCAGGTCGGACCGGGGCCAACGTCCTGACTTTC.